This T cell receptor beta chain is from a study of cytomegalovirus exposure and HLA in healthy donors. Regarding the study as a whole: Of the V segments, some could not be distinguished, including TRBV6-2 and TRBV6-3, and were excluded. Among the CMV-associated chains, three were confirmed in vitro as specific for CMV antigens.

As regards this clone: Its antigen is currently unknown.

The PCR employed 60 Vbeta primers together with 13 Jbeta primers. TCRdb's table, derived via immunoSEQ multiplex PCR, lists solely in-frame clones and lacks some. The sample carries about 150,000 clones, approximately 84% recorded once. Germline V gives CDR1 SGHKS, CDR2 YYEKEE (reference sequence). With 5 bases clipped from V and 4 bases from J, the junction kept 7 bases outside the gene matches. CDR3 length: 15 residues. The clonotype comes from a woman in her 40s in good health and CMV-seropositive. The rearrangement links TRBV5-5 to TRBJ2-1, with 9 bases identical to TRBD2. Sequencing was performed on PBMCs. CDR3 in amino acids: CASSSSGGDYNEQFF. The CDR3, as DNA: TGTGCCAGCAGTAGTAGCGGGGGAGATTACAATGAGCAGTTCTTC.